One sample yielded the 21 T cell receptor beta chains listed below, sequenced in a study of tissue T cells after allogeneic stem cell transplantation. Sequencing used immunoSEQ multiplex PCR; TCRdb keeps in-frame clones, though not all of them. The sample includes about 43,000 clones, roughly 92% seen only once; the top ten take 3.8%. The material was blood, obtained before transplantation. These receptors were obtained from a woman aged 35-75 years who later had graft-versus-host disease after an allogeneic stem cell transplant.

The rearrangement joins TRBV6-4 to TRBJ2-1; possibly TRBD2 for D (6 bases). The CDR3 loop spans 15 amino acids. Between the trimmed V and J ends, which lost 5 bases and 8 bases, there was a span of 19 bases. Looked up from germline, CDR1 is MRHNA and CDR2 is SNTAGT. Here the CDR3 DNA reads TGTGCCAGCAGTAGCGCGGGGCTAAAAGGCGATGAGCAGTTCTTC. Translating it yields CASSSAGLKGDEQFF.

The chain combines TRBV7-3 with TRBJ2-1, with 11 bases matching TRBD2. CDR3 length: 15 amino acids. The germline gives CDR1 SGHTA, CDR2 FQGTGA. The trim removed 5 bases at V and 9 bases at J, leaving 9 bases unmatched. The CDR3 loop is CASSVSGTSGGEQFF. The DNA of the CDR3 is TGTGCCAGCAGCGTGTCCGGGACTAGCGGAGGTGAGCAGTTCTTC.

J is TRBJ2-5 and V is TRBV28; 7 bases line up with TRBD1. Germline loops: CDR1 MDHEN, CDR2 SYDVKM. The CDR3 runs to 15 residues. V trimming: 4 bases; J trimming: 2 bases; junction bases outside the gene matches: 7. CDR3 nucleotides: TGTGCCAGCAGTTCGCTAGGGACAGAACAAGAGACCCAGTACTTC. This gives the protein CASSSLGTEQETQYF. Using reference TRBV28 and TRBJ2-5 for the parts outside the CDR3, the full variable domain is DVKVTQSSRYLVKRTGEKVFLECVQDMDHENMFWYRQDPGLGLRLIYFSYDVKMKEKGDIPEGYSVSREKKERFSLILESASTNQTSMYLCASSSLGTEQETQYFGPGTRLLVL.

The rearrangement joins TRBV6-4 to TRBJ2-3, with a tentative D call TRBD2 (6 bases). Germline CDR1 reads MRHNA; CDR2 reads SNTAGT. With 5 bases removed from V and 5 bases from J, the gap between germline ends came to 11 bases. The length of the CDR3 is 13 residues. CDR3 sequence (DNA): TGTGCCAGCAGTACGGGAGTCGTAGATACGCAGTATTTT. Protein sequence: CASSTGVVDTQYF.

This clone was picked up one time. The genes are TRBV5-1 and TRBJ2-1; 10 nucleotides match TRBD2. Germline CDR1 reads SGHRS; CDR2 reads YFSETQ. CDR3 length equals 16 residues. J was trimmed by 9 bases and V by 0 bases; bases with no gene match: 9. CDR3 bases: TGCGCCAGCAGCTTGGGGTACCTAGCGGGAGAGGGTGAGCAGTTCTTC. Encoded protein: CASSLGYLAGEGEQFF.

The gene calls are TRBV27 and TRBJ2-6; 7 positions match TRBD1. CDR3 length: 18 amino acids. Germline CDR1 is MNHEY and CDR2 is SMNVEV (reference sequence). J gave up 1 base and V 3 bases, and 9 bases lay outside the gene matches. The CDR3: CASSFRTGGTSGANVLTF. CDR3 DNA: TGTGCCAGCAGTTTCAGGACAGGCGGTACTTCTGGGGCCAACGTCCTGACTTTC.

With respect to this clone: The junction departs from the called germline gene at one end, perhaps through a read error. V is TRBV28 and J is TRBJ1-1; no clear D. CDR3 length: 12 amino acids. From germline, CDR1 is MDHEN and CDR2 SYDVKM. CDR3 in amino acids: CAGSLRTTEAFF. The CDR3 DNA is TGTGCCGGCAGTTTACGTACCACTGAAGCTTTCTTT.

CDR3: CASRSGTSGRVDTQYF. In nucleotides, the CDR3 is TGTGCCAGCAGGTCCGGGACTAGCGGGAGGGTGGATACGCAGTATTTT. The chain has TRBV7-2 and TRBJ2-3, with 16 bases aligning to TRBD2. From germline, CDR1 is SGHTA and CDR2 FQGNSA. The CDR3 sequence is 16 residues long. The V gene end was trimmed by 6 bases and the J gene end by 6 bases; junction bases not matched to a gene: 6.

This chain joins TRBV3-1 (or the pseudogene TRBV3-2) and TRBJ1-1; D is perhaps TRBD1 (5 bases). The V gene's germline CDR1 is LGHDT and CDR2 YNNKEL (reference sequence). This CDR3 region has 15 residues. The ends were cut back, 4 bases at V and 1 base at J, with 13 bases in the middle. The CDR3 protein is CASSPAGTENTEAFF. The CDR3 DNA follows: TGTGCCAGCAGCCCGGCCGGGACGGAGAACACTGAAGCTTTCTTT.

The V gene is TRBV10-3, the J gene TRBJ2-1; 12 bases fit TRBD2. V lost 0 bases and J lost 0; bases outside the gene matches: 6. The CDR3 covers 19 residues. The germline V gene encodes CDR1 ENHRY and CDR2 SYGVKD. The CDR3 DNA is TGTGCCATCAGTGAGTCAGCTAGCGGGAGGGCCAGCTCCTACAATGAGCAGTTCTTC. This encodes CAISESASGRASSYNEQFF.

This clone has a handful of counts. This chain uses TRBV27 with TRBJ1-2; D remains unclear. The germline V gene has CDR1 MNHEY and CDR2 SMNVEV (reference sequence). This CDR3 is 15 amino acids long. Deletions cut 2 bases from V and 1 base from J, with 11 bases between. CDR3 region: CASSLHGRVNYGYTF. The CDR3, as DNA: TGTGCCAGCAGTTTACACGGCAGAGTTAACTATGGCTACACCTTC.

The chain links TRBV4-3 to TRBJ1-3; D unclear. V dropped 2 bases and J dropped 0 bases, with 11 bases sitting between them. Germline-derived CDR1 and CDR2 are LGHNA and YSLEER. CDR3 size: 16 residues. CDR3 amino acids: CASSQNSESSGNTIYF. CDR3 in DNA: TGCGCCAGCAGCCAAAATAGCGAAAGCTCTGGAAACACCATATATTTT.

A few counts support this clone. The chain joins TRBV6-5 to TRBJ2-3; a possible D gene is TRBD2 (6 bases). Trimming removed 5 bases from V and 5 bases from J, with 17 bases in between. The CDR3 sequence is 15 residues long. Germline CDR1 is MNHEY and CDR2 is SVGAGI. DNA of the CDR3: TGTGCCAGCAGTCGTGTCGGGAGAGGAAGAGATACGCAGTATTTT. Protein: CASSRVGRGRDTQYF.

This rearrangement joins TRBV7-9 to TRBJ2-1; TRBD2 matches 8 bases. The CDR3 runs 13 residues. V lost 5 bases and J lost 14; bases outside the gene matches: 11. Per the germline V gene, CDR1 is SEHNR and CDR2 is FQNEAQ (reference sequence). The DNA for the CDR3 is TGTGCCAGCAGCCTCTATGAGAGCGGGAGAGAGTTCTTC. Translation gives CASSLYESGREFF.

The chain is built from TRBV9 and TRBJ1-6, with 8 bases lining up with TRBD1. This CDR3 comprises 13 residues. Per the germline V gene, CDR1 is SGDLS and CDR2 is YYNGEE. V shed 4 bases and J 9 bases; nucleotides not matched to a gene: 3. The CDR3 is CASSFTGGSPLHF. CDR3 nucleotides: TGTGCCAGCAGCTTCACAGGGGGTTCACCCCTCCACTTT.

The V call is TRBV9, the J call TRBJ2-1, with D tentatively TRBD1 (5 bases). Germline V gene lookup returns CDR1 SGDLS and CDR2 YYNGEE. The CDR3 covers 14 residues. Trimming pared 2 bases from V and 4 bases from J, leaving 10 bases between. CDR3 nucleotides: TGTGCCAGCAGCGTTGGGGCCGGGTACAATGAGCAGTTCTTC. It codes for CASSVGAGYNEQFF.

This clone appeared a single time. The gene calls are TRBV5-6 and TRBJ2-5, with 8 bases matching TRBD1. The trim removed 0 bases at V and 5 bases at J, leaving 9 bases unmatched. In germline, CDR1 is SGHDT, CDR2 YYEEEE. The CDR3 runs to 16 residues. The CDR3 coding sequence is TGTGCCAGCAGCTTGGCCGAGACAGGGGCTGGGGAGACCCAGTACTTC. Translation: CASSLAETGAGETQYF.

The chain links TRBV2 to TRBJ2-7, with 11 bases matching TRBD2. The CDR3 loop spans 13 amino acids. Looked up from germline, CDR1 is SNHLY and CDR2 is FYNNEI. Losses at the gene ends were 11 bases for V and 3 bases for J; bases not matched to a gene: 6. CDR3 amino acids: CASRGLADYEQYF. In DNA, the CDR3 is TGTGCCTCGCGGGGACTAGCGGACTACGAGCAGTACTTC.

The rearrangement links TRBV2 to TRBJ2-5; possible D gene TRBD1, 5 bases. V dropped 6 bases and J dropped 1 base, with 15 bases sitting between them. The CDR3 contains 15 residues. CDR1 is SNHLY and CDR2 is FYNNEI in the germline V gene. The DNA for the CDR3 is TGTGCCAGCAGGGGGAAGGGGTTGGCCCAAGAGACCCAGTACTTC. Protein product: CASRGKGLAQETQYF.

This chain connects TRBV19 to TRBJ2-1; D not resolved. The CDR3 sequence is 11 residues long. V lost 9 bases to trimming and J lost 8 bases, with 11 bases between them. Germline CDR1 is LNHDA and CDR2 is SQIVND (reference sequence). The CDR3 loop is CASGPWDEQFF. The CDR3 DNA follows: TGTGCCAGCGGCCCCTGGGATGAGCAGTTCTTC. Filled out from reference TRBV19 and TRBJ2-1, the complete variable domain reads DGGITQSPKYLFRKEGQNVTLSCEQNLNHDAMYWYRQDPGQGLRLIYYSQIVNDFQKGDIAEGYSVSREKKESFPLTVTSAQKNPTAFYLCASGPWDEQFFGPGTRLTVL.

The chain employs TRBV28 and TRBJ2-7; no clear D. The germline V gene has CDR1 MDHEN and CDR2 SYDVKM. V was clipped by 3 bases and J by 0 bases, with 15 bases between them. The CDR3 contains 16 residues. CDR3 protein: CASSFLSDGFSYEQYF. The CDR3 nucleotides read TGTGCCAGCAGTTTTCTTTCGGACGGGTTCTCCTACGAGCAGTACTTC.